The 14 T cell receptor beta chains below were found in one sample sequenced in a study of T cell responses to AZD1222 COVID-19 vaccine. Produced via immunoSEQ multiplex PCR; TCRdb's table is partial and in-frame only. Here the sample spans 100,000 to 150,000 clones, less than 95% being singletons. The specimen comprised peripheral blood, sampled on day 0 of AZD1222 vaccination. These receptors came from an adult in good health.

The chain combines TRBV29-1 with TRBJ2-7; D might be TRBD1 or TRBD2, each matching 5 bases. The germline V and J ends were trimmed by 1 base and 5 bases, with 15 bases remaining between them. The CDR3 is 14 residues long. Germline CDR1 is SQVTM and CDR2 is ANQGSEA. CDR3 in DNA: TGCAGCGTTGAAGGCCAGCCCGGGACCCACGAGCAGTACTTC. It is translated as CSVEGQPGTHEQYF.

V gene TRBV6-1 combines with J gene TRBJ1-4; TRBD1 agrees at 7 bases. Trimming removed 6 bases from V and 5 bases from J; junction bases left unmatched: 15. CDR1 is MNHNS and CDR2 is SASEGT in the germline V gene. There are 17 residues in the CDR3. CDR3 in amino acids: CASSETGAPRRNEKLFF. Written as DNA, the CDR3 is TGTGCCAGCAGCGAAACAGGGGCCCCACGTAGAAATGAAAAACTGTTTTTT.

The chain joins TRBV27 to TRBJ1-6; D call uncertain. The germline CDR1 and CDR2 sequences are MNHEY and SMNVEV (reference sequence). Trimming cost V 4 bases and J 7 bases, with 8 bases left between them. The CDR3 consists of 13 residues. For the CDR3, the DNA is TGTGCCAGCAGTTATACAGCGAATTCACCCCTCCACTTT. Translation gives CASSYTANSPLHF.

The rearrangement links TRBV11-1 to TRBJ1-1; D call uncertain. The ends were cut back, 4 bases at V and 1 base at J, with 7 bases in the middle. This CDR3 spans 13 amino acids. CDR1 is SGHAT, CDR2 FQDESV, per germline (reference sequence). The CDR3 loop reads CASSYNRNTEAFF. The CDR3 DNA sequence: TGTGCCAGCAGCTATAACAGGAACACTGAAGCTTTCTTT.

The rearrangement links TRBV2 to TRBJ1-5; 7 bases are a match to TRBD1. V shed 4 bases and J 5 bases; nucleotides not matched to a gene: 5. From germline, CDR1 is SNHLY and CDR2 FYNNEI. The CDR3 has 14 amino acids. The CDR3 nucleotides read TGTGCCAGCAGTGGTATGGGGACAGATCAGCCCCAGCATTTT. Amino acids: CASSGMGTDQPQHF.

J is TRBJ1-5 and V is TRBV15; D gene ambiguous. CDR3 size: 13 residues. V shed 3 bases and J shed 7 bases, with 10 bases lying between them. Germline V gene lookup returns CDR1 LNHNV and CDR2 YYDKDF (reference sequence). CDR3 bases: TGTGCCACCAGCAGGGCCCGTGGACAGCCCCAGCATTTT. This translates into CATSRARGQPQHF.

The CDR3 spells CASSKRGVQGAQHF. The CDR3 nucleotides read TGTGCCAGCAGCAAAAGGGGGGTTCAAGGGGCCCAGCATTTT. This rearrangement joins TRBV21-1 to TRBJ1-5. TRBV21-1 is labeled a pseudogene. The CDR3 covers 14 residues.

V is TRBV5-1 and J is TRBJ2-7, with D possibly matching TRBD2 (6 bases). The V gene lost 0 bases and the J gene lost 2 bases, with 12 bases spanning the gap. CDR3 length: 15 residues. In germline, CDR1 is SGHRS, CDR2 YFSETQ. CDR3 loop: CASSLDRETTYEQYF. CDR3 nucleotide sequence: TGCGCCAGCAGCTTGGACCGGGAGACAACCTACGAGCAGTACTTC.

This chain joins TRBV6-5 and TRBJ1-6; D is undetermined. The V gene's germline CDR1 is MNHEY and CDR2 SVGAGI. The CDR3 contains 15 residues. The V end was cut by 4 bases, the J end by 9 bases, with 16 bases between. This chain's CDR3 is CASSSGWREGSPLHF. DNA for the CDR3: TGTGCCAGCAGTTCAGGTTGGAGGGAGGGTTCACCCCTCCACTTT.

This clone showed up just once. The chain is built from TRBV5-1 and TRBJ2-5, with TRBD1 matching 8 bases. CDR3 size: 15 residues. The junction had 8 bases not matched to a gene; V was cut back by 3 bases and J by 4 bases. Germline V lookup: CDR1 SGHRS, CDR2 YFSETQ. The CDR3 sequence: CASSYGQGLAETQYF. CDR3 DNA: TGCGCCAGCAGCTATGGACAGGGTCTGGCAGAGACCCAGTACTTC.

CDR3 in amino acids: CARSLSANHTF. The CDR3 coding sequence is TGTGCCAGAAGCTTGTCGGCGAACCACACCTTC. The chain employs TRBV5-3 and TRBJ1-2, with D hard to call. TRBV5-3 belongs to the ORF category, with a function that is uncertain. The CDR3 sequence is 11 residues long. V was shortened by 1 base and J by 12 bases, with 10 bases between the two germline ends.

The V call is TRBV5-1, the J call TRBJ2-1; no definite D call. The V gene's germline CDR1 is SGHRS and CDR2 YFSETQ. The V end was cut by 3 bases, the J end by 0 bases, with 7 bases between. The CDR3 is 14 amino acids. The CDR3 here is CASSSLSSYNEQFF. CDR3 DNA: TGCGCCAGCAGCTCCCTTAGCTCCTACAATGAGCAGTTCTTC.

This clone was recorded only once. This chain joins TRBV19 and TRBJ2-7, with D tentatively TRBD2 (5 bases). Germline assignment: CDR1 LNHDA and CDR2 SQIVND (reference sequence). The CDR3 extends over 15 amino acids. The germline V and J ends were trimmed by 5 bases and 0 bases, with 14 bases remaining between them. Written as DNA, the CDR3 is TGTGCCAGTAGTCTCTCGGGATTCCTCTCCTACGAGCAGTACTTC. It codes for CASSLSGFLSYEQYF.

The chain uses TRBV27 and TRBJ2-7, with D possibly being TRBD1 or TRBD2 (5 bases each). The CDR3 runs to 14 residues. The V gene's germline CDR1 is MNHEY and CDR2 SMNVEV (reference sequence). Trimming left V 5 bases short and J 2 bases short, with 13 bases between. CDR3 region: CASSLREGTYEQYF. In DNA form, the CDR3 reads TGTGCCAGCAGTCTCCGCGAGGGGACCTACGAGCAGTACTTC.